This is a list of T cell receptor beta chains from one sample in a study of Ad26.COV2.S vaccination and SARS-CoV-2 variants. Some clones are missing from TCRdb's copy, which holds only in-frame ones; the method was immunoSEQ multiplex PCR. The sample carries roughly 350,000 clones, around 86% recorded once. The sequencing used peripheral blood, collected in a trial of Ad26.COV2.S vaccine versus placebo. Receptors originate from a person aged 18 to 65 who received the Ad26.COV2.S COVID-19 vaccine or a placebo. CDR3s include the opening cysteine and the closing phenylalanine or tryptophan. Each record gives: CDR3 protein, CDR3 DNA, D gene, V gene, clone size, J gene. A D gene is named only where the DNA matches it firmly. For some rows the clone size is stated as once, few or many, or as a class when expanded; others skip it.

CASSISTGGSNQPQHF	TGTGCCAGTAGTATTTCGACGGGGGGAAGCAATCAGCCCCAGCATTTT	-	TRBV19	once	TRBJ1-5
CASSETSLSTGYGYTF	TGTGCCAGCAGTGAAACCTCGCTCTCGACAGGGTATGGCTACACCTTC	TRBD1	TRBV6-1	-	TRBJ1-2
CASSIDRLISNQPQHF	TGTGCCAGTAGTATCGACCGTTTGATTAGCAATCAGCCCCAGCATTTT	-	TRBV19	few	TRBJ1-5
CASSLTGEAANYGYTF	TGTGCCAGCAGTCTCACAGGGGAAGCGGCTAACTATGGCTACACCTTC	TRBD1	TRBV7-2	-	TRBJ1-2
CAMNTEAFF	TGTGCCATGAACACTGAAGCTTTCTTT	-	TRBV25-1	medium-sized	TRBJ1-1
CASFKGGYGYTF	TGTGCCAGCTTCAAGGGGGGCTATGGCTACACCTTC	-	TRBV5-6	-	TRBJ1-2
CASIYQDLLAGVRESGANVLTF	TGTGCCAGCATCTACCAAGACTTACTAGCAGGGGTGCGAGAATCCGGGGCCAACGTCCTGACTTTC	-	TRBV28	once	TRBJ2-6
CASSVRDGHTDTQYF	TGTGCCAGCAGCGTACGGGACGGACACACAGATACGCAGTATTTT	-	TRBV9	-	TRBJ2-3
CAWRRTNTEAFF	TGTGCCTGGAGACGCACAAACACTGAAGCTTTCTTT	-	TRBV30	-	TRBJ1-1
CASALNNEQFF	TGTGCCAGCGCCCTCAACAATGAGCAGTTCTTC	-	TRBV3-1/TRBV3-2	-	TRBJ2-1
CASVEEGQPQHF	TGTGCCAGCGTAGAGGAGGGGCAGCCCCAGCATTTT	-	TRBV12-3/TRBV12-4	-	TRBJ1-5
CASSLKDDSTEAFF	TGTGCCAGCAGCCTGAAGGACGATTCCACTGAAGCTTTCTTT	-	TRBV7-9	-	TRBJ1-1
CASSLGLDRGDTEAFF	TGCGCCAGCAGCTTGGGGTTGGACAGGGGGGACACTGAAGCTTTCTTT	TRBD1	TRBV5-1	-	TRBJ1-1
CASSGEGAYNEQFF	TGTGCCAGCAGCGGGGAGGGAGCCTACAATGAGCAGTTCTTC	TRBD2	TRBV7-2	-	TRBJ2-1
CAISEGTGGFLYEQYF	TGTGCCATCAGTGAAGGGACAGGGGGCTTTTTGTACGAGCAGTACTTC	TRBD1	TRBV10-3	-	TRBJ2-7
CASRLDRNTDTQYF	TGTGCCAGCAGATTGGACAGAAACACAGATACGCAGTATTTT	-	TRBV5-4	-	TRBJ2-3
CASSIPHLRNYGYTF	TGTGCCAGTAGTATACCGCATCTGCGGAACTATGGCTACACCTTC	-	TRBV19	-	TRBJ1-2
CAWAKGSGETQYF	TGTGCCTGGGCGAAGGGATCTGGGGAGACCCAGTACTTC	-	TRBV30	-	TRBJ2-5
CASSLALTGGRETQYF	TGTGCTAGCAGCTTAGCTTTGACAGGGGGACGGGAGACCCAGTACTTC	TRBD1	TRBV7-7	-	TRBJ2-5
CASSQALSGGGETQYF	TGTGCCAGCAGCCAAGCATTGTCAGGGGGTGGTGAGACCCAGTACTTC	TRBD1	TRBV4-2	-	TRBJ2-5
CASHLGAGMQPQHF	TGTGCCAGTCACCTGGGGGCAGGGATGCAGCCCCAGCATTTT	-	TRBV19	few	TRBJ1-5
CASSSTGASTGELFF	TGCGCCAGCAGCTCGACAGGGGCTAGCACCGGGGAGCTGTTTTTT	TRBD1	TRBV5-1	-	TRBJ2-2
CASSQDIGLAGRSYEQYF	TGTGCCAGCAGCCAAGATATCGGACTAGCGGGGAGGTCCTACGAGCAGTACTTC	TRBD2	TRBV4-2	-	TRBJ2-7
CAWSIGQSYNEQFF	TGTGCCTGGAGTATCGGACAGAGCTACAATGAGCAGTTCTTC	-	TRBV30	-	TRBJ2-1
CASSQEYLWGGLEQYF	TGCGCCAGCAGCCAAGAGTACCTGTGGGGGGGCCTAGAGCAGTACTTC	-	TRBV4-3	-	TRBJ2-7